This T cell receptor (beta chain) was observed in a study of blood T cell repertoires in COVID-19 (dated by TCRdb to 2019 to 2021). Context from the whole study: Samples covering the acute and convalescent phases of COVID-19 were provided by collaborators in the United States, Italy and Spain. The prospective study material was composed of cDNA or gDNA derived from T cells, B-cell-depleted T cells, or PBMCs. The dataset comprised deeply sampled blood TCRbeta repertoires from subjects exposed to, actively infected with, or recovered from COVID-19. The repertoires were made available in a free public database intended to serve as a resource for research on the immune response to SARS-CoV-2. Samples came from the ongoing ImmuneRACE study (first 160 participants) plus 1,254 subjects from 6 global collaborators. A de-identified subject ID, COVID-19 status, age in years and sex were almost always included in the sample metadata. Where available, HLA class I and class II types were obtained from metadata supplied by the sample provider rather than from assay-based typing.

The immunoSEQ Assay, a bias-controlled multiplex PCR, was used to amplify TCRbeta CDR3 regions from genomic DNA. Concerning the study's data processing: The number of nucleated cells in each sample was estimated from the amplification of reference gene primers within the assay. Sequence reads were collapsed and filtered to measure the absolute abundance of every unique TCRbeta CDR3 rearrangement. Productive Simpson clonality was computed per sample as the square root of Simpson's diversity index over productive rearrangements. As stored in TCRdb, this immuneACCESS dataset retains in-frame rearrangements with V and J assigned. A fraction of the clones does not appear; measured against another copy, unresolved V genes explain less than half of the discrepancy, and the remainder lacks a known reason. The V and J calls and clone size are taken from that table; D and trimming were inferred from the DNA. Across this sample there are about 200,000 clones, with about four fifths seen only once. About 2.5% of the sample is held by the ten biggest clonotypes.

CDR1 MNHNY and CDR2 SVGAGI are derived from the germline V gene (reference sequence). V is cut back by 6 bases and J by 3 bases, with 4 bases in the junction unmatched. The CDR3 contains 13 residues, cysteine and phenylalanine counted. This entry keeps only the CDR3 DNA: 39 bases, framed from base 1. About this clone itself: Its target antigen remains unknown. One base away there is no much larger clone; base qualities are not given.

General study outcomes and caveats: Clinical and demographic metadata were provided uncurated, with the amount varying by source and participant.

Whole blood was collected in K2EDTA tubes by collaborating institutions according to the institutions' own protocols. For TCRbeta analysis, collaborators shipped samples as frozen whole blood, isolated PBMCs, or DNA extracted from either of those sample types. This receptor chain uses TRBV6-6 and TRBJ2-7, with 8 bases in between that match TRBD2. The material sequenced was peripheral blood. This receptor was taken from a woman aged 40 to 50 with active or convalescent COVID-19. The bases are TGTGCCAGCAGCTTAGCGGGGAGCTACGAGCAGTACTTC. This translates into CASSLAGSYEQYF.